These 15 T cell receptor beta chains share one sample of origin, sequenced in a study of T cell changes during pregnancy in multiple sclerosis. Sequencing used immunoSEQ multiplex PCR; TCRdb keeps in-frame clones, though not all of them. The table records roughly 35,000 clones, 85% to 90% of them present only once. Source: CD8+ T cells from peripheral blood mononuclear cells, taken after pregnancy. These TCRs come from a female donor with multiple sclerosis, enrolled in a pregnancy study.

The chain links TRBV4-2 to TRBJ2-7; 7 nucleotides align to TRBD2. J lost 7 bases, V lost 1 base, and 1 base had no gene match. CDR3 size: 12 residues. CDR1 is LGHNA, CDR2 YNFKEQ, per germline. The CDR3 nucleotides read TGTGCCAGCAGCCAAGGGACTAGGGAGCAGTACTTC. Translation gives CASSQGTREQYF.

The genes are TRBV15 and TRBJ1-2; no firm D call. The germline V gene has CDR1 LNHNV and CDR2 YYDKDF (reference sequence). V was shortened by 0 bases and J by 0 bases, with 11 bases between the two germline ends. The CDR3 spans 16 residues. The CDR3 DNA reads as TGTGCCACCAGCAGAGATAAGCCAACCACTAACTATGGCTACACCTTC. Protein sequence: CATSRDKPTTNYGYTF.

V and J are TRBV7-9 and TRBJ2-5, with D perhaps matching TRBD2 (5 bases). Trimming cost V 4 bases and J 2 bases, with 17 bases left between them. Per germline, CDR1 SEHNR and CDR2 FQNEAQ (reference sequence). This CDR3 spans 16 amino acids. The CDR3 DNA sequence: TGTGCCAGCAGCTCGATAAGAGTCGGGATTCAAGAGACCCAGTACTTC. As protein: CASSSIRVGIQETQYF.

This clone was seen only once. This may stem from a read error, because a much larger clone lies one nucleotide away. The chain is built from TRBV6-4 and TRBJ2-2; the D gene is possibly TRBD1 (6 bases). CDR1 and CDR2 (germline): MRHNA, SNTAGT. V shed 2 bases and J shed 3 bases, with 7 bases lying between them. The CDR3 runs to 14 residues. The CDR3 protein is CASSDRGYTGELFF. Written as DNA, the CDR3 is TGTGCCAGCAGTGACAGGGGGTACACCGGGGAGCTGTTTTTT.

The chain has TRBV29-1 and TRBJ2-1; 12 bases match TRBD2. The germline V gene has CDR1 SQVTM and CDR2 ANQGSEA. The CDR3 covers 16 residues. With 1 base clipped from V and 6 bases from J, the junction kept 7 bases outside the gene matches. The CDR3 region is CSVEGLLAGGRNEQFF. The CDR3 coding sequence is TGCAGCGTTGAAGGGCTACTAGCGGGGGGCCGCAATGAGCAGTTCTTC.

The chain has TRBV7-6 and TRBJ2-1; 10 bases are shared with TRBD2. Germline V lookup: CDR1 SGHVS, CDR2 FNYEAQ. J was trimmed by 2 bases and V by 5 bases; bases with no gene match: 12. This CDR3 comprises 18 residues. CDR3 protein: CASSRTSGLPTTYNEQFF. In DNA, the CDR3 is TGTGCCAGCAGCCGGACTAGCGGCCTTCCAACCACCTACAATGAGCAGTTCTTC.

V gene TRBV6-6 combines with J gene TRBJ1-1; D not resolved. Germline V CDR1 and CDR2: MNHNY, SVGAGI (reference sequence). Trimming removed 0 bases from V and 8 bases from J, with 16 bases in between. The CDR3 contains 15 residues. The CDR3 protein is CASSYSGGVSMEAFF. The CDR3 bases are TGTGCCAGCAGTTACTCGGGAGGAGTTAGTATGGAAGCTTTCTTT.

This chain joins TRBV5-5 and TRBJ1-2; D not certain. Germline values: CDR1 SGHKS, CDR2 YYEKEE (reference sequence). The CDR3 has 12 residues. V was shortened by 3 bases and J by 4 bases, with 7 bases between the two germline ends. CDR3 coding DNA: TGTGCCAGCAGCTCGGGAGGCTATGGCTACACCTTC. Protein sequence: CASSSGGYGYTF.

This CDR3 reads CATSTYSIMNTEAFF. In DNA form, the CDR3 reads TGTGCCACCAGCACCTACAGTATTATGAACACTGAAGCTTTCTTT. V usage is TRBV15 and J usage is TRBJ1-1, with no clear D. The CDR3 is made up of 15 amino acids. V gave up 4 bases and J gave up 0 bases, with 12 bases separating them. Germline values: CDR1 LNHNV, CDR2 YYDKDF (reference sequence).

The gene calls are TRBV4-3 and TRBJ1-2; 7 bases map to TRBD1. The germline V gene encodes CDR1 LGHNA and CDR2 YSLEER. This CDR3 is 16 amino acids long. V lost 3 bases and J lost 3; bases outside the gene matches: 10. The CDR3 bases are TGCGCCAGCAGCCAGGAAGACATGGGACAGTACTATGGCTACACCTTC. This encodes CASSQEDMGQYYGYTF.

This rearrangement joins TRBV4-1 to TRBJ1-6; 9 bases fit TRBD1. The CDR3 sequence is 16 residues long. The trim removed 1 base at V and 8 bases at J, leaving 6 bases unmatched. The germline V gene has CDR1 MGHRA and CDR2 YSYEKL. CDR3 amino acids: CASSQGQGVLDSPLHF. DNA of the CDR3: TGCGCCAGCAGCCAAGGACAGGGGGTATTAGATTCACCCCTCCACTTT.

The CDR3 protein is CATSREITGNTEAFF. CDR3 sequence (DNA): TGTGCCACCAGCAGAGAGATAACAGGAAACACTGAAGCTTTCTTT. This rearrangement joins TRBV15 to TRBJ1-1; D is possibly TRBD1 (5 bases). The CDR3 sequence is 15 residues long. V dropped 0 bases and J dropped 2 bases, with 10 bases sitting between them. Germline V gene sequence: CDR1 LNHNV, CDR2 YYDKDF (reference sequence).

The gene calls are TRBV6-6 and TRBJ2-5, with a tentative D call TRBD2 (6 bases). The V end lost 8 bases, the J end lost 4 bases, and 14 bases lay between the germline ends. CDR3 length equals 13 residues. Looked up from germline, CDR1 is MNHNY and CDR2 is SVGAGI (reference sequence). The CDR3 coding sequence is TGTGCCAGCGGTACCGGGACTCGAGAGACCCAGTACTTC. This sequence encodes CASGTGTRETQYF.

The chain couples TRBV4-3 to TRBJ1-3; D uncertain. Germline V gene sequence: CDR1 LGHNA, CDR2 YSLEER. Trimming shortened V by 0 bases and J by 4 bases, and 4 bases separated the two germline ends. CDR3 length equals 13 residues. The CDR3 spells CASSQDSGNTIYF. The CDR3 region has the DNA TGCGCCAGCAGCCAAGACTCGGGAAACACCATATATTTT.

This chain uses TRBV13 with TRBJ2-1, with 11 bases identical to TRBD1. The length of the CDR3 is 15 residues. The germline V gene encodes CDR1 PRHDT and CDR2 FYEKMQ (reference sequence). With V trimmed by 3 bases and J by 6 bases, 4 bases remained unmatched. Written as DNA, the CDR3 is TGTGCCAGCAGCTTCCCGGACAGGGGGCCCAATGAGCAGTTCTTC. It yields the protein CASSFPDRGPNEQFF.